One T cell receptor beta chain is described in this entry. What antigen it recognizes has not been identified. The input lacks base qualities; no much larger clone sits a single base away. The sample comes from a study of blood T cell repertoires in COVID-19 (dated by TCRdb to 2019 to 2021). With respect to the entire study: Samples covering the acute and convalescent phases of COVID-19 were provided by collaborators in the United States, Italy and Spain. The dataset comprised deeply sampled blood TCRbeta repertoires from subjects exposed to, actively infected with, or recovered from COVID-19. The prospective study material was composed of cDNA or gDNA derived from T cells, B-cell-depleted T cells, or PBMCs. The sample metadata nearly always contained a de-identified subject ID, COVID-19 status, age in years and sex. The repertoires were released in a freely available public database intended as a resource for research on the immune response to SARS-CoV-2. The samples were drawn from the first 160 participants of the ongoing ImmuneRACE study and from over 950 subjects provided by 6 global collaborators. Where available, HLA class I and class II types were taken from metadata supplied by the sample provider and were not determined by assay-based typing. The full study reports these points: How much clinical and demographic metadata was included differed by source and by participant, and the metadata was provided uncurated.

TCRbeta CDR3 regions were amplified from genomic DNA by means of the immunoSEQ Assay, a bias-controlled multiplex PCR. The authors processed their data as follows. Nucleated cell counts per sample were estimated from amplification of reference gene primers within the assay. To quantify the absolute abundance of each unique TCRbeta CDR3 rearrangement, sequence reads were collapsed and filtered. For each sample, productive Simpson clonality was calculated as the square root of Simpson's diversity index across productive rearrangements. The immuneACCESS repertoire file appears here via TCRdb, limited to in-frame rearrangements. These files lack a portion of the clones; in checked studies, under half of the deficit traces to unresolved V genes, and the cause of the others is not known. V, J and clone size are taken as reported in that table, and D and trimming were inferred from the DNA itself. The sample table shows around 170,000 clones, and about 86% are seen once. About 7% of the sample belongs to the ten largest clones.

The germline V gene (reference sequence) provides CDR1 LNHDA and CDR2 SQIVND. Reading from cysteine to phenylalanine, the CDR3 counts 13 amino acids. Just CDR3 DNA is preserved here, 39 bases in frame from base 1. The germline ends are 13 bases apart after V is trimmed by 7 bases and J by 4 bases. Collaborating institutions collected whole blood in K2EDTA tubes following their own protocols. For TCRbeta analysis, collaborators shipped samples in one of three forms: frozen whole blood, isolated PBMCs, or DNA extracted from either of those sample types. The sample consisted of peripheral blood. Rearrangement joined TRBV19 to TRBJ2-5; the D segment could be TRBD1, given 6 matching bases. This sequence originates from a man aged 50 to 59 with active or convalescent COVID-19. Here the CDR3 is given as CASKEARGETQYF. The DNA is TGTGCCAGTAAGGAGGCCAGGGGAGAGACCCAGTACTTC.